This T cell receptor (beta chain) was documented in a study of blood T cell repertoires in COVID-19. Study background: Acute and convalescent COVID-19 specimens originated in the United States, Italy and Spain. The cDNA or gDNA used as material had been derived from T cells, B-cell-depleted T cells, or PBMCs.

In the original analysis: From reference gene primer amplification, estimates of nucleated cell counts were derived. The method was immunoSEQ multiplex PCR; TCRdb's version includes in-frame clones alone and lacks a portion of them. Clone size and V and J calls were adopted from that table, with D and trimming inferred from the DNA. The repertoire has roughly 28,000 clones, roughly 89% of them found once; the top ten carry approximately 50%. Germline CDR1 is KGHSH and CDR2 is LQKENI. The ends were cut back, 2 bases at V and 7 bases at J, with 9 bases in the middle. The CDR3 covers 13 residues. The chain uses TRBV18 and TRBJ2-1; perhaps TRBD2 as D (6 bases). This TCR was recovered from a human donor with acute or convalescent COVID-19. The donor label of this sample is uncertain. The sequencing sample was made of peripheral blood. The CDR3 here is CASSPGGGNEQFF. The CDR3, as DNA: TGTGCCAGCTCACCAGGGGGAGGAAATGAGCAGTTCTTC.